This T cell receptor beta chain emerged from a study of blood T cells in healthy people across ages. Whole-study findings and limits: Aged donors had fewer naive CD4+ cells and lower diversity than long-lived donors.

Note on this clonotype: Its target is unknown. A much larger clone lies a single base off, so this may be a read error.

Together with a sample-barcoded 5' primer, a J-beta primer mix was included in a second PCR lasting roughly 6 to 12 cycles. TCRdb used MiXCR to reprocess the 5' RACE reads, holding one entry per CDR3 protein. The sample gives some 1.5 million distinct CDR3 sequences, approximately 30% of which show up once; roughly 8.2% is in the top ten. The CDR3 is made up of 18 amino acids. CDR1 is ENHRY, CDR2 SYGVKD, per germline. This receptor was obtained from a woman aged 25 to 39 in good health. The sample taken for sequencing was blood. The chain couples TRBV10-3 to TRBJ2-1, with 8 bases matching TRBD2. The J call may not be correct, given that the DNA end is closer to TRBJ2-7. The CDR3 protein is CAISESGGGRSSYNEQYF. The CDR3 DNA reads TGTGCCATCAGTGAGTCGGGGGGCGGGAGGTCCTCCTACAATGAGCAGTACTTC.